This T cell receptor beta chain was sequenced during a study of shared T cell receptors in the human thymus. Trimming stripped 8 bases from V and 1 base from J, with 15 bases between. CDR3 size: 14 residues. Germline CDR1 and CDR2: MNHEY and SMNVEV (reference sequence). Using immunoSEQ multiplex PCR, the repertoire was profiled, and TCRdb retains in-frame clones only, with some absent. The sample carries just under 550,000 clones, 78% recorded once. These same data were also listed under a study on human thymus T cells. That source notes: Thymus tissue for the work was resected from patients undergoing corrective heart surgery. Related reports documented highly overlapping thymic repertoires among unrelated individuals.

Sequenced: thymocytes. The chain carries TRBV27 and TRBJ2-7; D gene ambiguous. This TCR derives from a boy under three years old with a congenital heart defect. The CDR3, as DNA: TGTGCCAGCGGTCCGCGGAAGATGTCCTACGAGCAGTACTTC. Its translation is CASGPRKMSYEQYF.